The entry that follows covers one TCR beta chain sequence. This clonotype was seen many times. Its antigen has not been determined. No much larger clone is present one base from it, and per-base qualities are unavailable. The sample originates from a study of T cells in Graves' hyperthyroidism and ophthalmopathy (dated 2019 in TCRdb). As for the study more broadly: Peripheral blood samples were taken at the time of initial diagnosis, prior to any treatment. The 75 to 100 discovery patients were randomly split 7:3 into training and test sets. Prospective prediction of ophthalmopathy was tested in an independent validation cohort of fewer than 20 hyperthyroidism patients and around 16 patients who later progressed to ophthalmopathy. TCR Vbeta CDR3 sequencing of approximately 140 peripheral blood samples (fewer than 45 ophthalmopathy, roughly 72 hyperthyroidism and some 17 progressor patients) is reported in the paper. After blood sampling, hyperthyroidism patients were treated with methimazole at a starting dose of 30 mg daily, and ophthalmopathy patients were treated with high-dose intravenous methylprednisolone. In six Graves' hyperthyroidism patients, the study also compared T-cell repertoires from thyroid tissue with T-cell repertoires from blood. To identify TCR V-J signatures that set the groups apart, the researchers used a discovery cohort of about a hundred patients, made up of 43 with Graves' ophthalmopathy and about 59 with stable Graves' hyperthyroidism.

The TCR beta CDR3 regions were amplified from RNA transcripts. A first-round RT-PCR of the TCR CDR3 used the HTBI primer set with the Qiagen OneStep RT-PCR kit. A second multiplex PCR round built the libraries, followed by size selection and purification. Sequencing of the libraries was done on an Illumina HiSeq2000 using paired-end 100 bp reads. On the study's bioinformatics: SOAPnuke was used to process the raw data, removing reads that contained adapters or uncalled bases, had a mean Phred below 15, or lacked an exact match to the constant primer or identifier. COPE v1.2.5 was used to merge the high-quality paired reads, and each unique nucleotide sequence was defined as a clonotype. MiTCR v1.1 was used to align clonotypes to the IMGT TRBV, TRBD and TRBJ reference segments. Analysis was restricted to V-J combinations with a frequency above 0.0001, which covered roughly 99% of repertoires. The TCS score was defined as the ratio of F50 (clonal expansion) to E x V (chaos), calculated using BLOSUM62-based TCRdist between CDR3 peptides within each V-J. Welch's t-statistics and random forest reduced several hundred V-J features to roughly 13, which were used in a naive Bayes classifier (R e1071). The public reads were run again by TCRdb, first through fastp at Q25 and then through MiXCR, and only productive beta chains were kept. Each CDR3 protein gets just one entry, which takes the most common genes and DNA from the rows behind it. It is TCRdb's table, rather than the study itself, that gives the V and J calls and clone size. The sample table records some 510,000 distinct CDR3 sequences; around 20% of these occur just once. The top ten clonotypes cover roughly 29% of the sample.

Stable Graves' hyperthyroidism was defined as no progression to ophthalmopathy during 18 months of follow-up. Hyperthyroidism patients were newly diagnosed, had a disease duration of under 2 months, and were aged 18 to 65 years. Exclusion was applied to patients with uncontrolled infections, other autoimmune diseases, pregnancy or lactation. Diagnoses were based on clinical symptoms, serum thyroxine and TRAb, thyroid ultrasound and orbital computed tomography. PBMCs were separated from around 9.1 ml of fresh peripheral blood using Ficoll-Paque density gradient centrifugation. Trizol reagent was used to extract total RNA, and RNA quality was then checked on an Agilent 2100 Bioanalyzer. Here is what the overall study found, with its caveats: Blood samples also contained most of the expanded thyroid clonotypes (frequency above 0.001), which suggests that blood repertoires may reflect thyroid immune responses. No statistical method was used to fix the sample size in advance, and group allocation was not hidden from the investigators. Ophthalmopathy was separated from stable hyperthyroidism by a 13 V-J signature model, with roughly 88% sensitivity and roughly 84% specificity obtained in cross-validation and 80%/75% obtained in testing. In validation, the model predicted progression to ophthalmopathy a median of roughly six months before onset, with around 70% sensitivity and 72.22% specificity.

Taken from cysteine to phenylalanine, the CDR3 has 13 residues. CDR3 DNA is the only sequence kept; it has 39 bases, read in frame from the first base. The trim is 1 base for V and 12 bases for J, with a gap of 10 bases between the germline ends. From the germline V gene, CDR1 is SGHTA and CDR2 is FQGNSA. Sequenced: blood. The sequence derives from a man younger than 35 with Graves' hyperthyroidism. The chain links TRBV7-2 with TRBJ1-6, with the D gene too uncertain to name. At the DNA level, the sequence is TGTGCCAGCAGCTTAGATCGGTTTAAACCCCTCCACTTT. It codes for CASSLDRFKPLHF.